Listed here are 30 T cell receptor beta chains from one sample, sequenced in a study of T cells expressing NK-cell markers. TCRdb re-called the 5' RACE reads and catalogs CDR3 proteins one per entry, DNA excluded. Its listing shows almost 450,000 distinct CDR3 sequences. The sample taken for sequencing was blood T cells: a sorted CD56 or NKG2C T cell subset, CD4+ or CD8+ T cells, or bulk PBMC T cells (not recorded which). The receptors here all came from a woman between 18 and 69 years old in good health.

The rearrangement links TRBV12-3 or TRBV12-4 to TRBJ2-1; TCRdb selects TRBD2, and the lack of DNA leaves this call unchecked. The CDR3 runs to 14 residues. The CDR3: CASSRGGLGNEQFF.

J is TRBJ2-3 and V is TRBV7-2; TCRdb returns TRBD1, unconfirmable since there is no DNA. Germline CDR1 is SGHTA and CDR2 is FQGNSA. The CDR3 consists of 15 residues. CDR3 sequence reads: CASSSTGGSADTQYF.

The chain joins TRBV27 to TRBJ1-5; TCRdb's D call of TRBD1 is untestable without DNA. CDR1 and CDR2 from the germline V gene are MNHEY and SMNVEV (reference sequence). This CDR3 is built from 14 residues. This CDR3 is CATSRLGAYQPQHF.

The chain links TRBV12-3 or TRBV12-4 to TRBJ2-5; TCRdb selects TRBD1, and the lack of DNA leaves this call unchecked. This CDR3 has 14 residues. CDR3 residues: CASSGRQGTGAQYF.

Here the CDR3 reads CASSHEGANTGELFF. This chain uses TRBV7-9 with TRBJ2-2; without DNA, the TCRdb call of TRBD1 cannot be checked. The CDR3 loop spans 15 amino acids. Germline-derived CDR1 and CDR2 are SEHNR and FQNEAQ (reference sequence).

The gene calls are TRBV3-1 and TRBJ2-7; checking the TCRdb D call of TRBD1 is not possible without DNA. In germline, CDR1 is LGHDT, CDR2 YNNKEL (reference sequence). The CDR3 spans 14 residues. The CDR3 region is CASSTGWRSYEQYF.

V usage is TRBV5-1 and J usage is TRBJ1-2. The CDR3 covers 15 residues. The germline CDR1 and CDR2 sequences are SGHRS and YFSETQ. CDR3 sequence reads: CASSPVDGRGYGYTF.

V gene TRBV6-2 or TRBV6-3 combines with J gene TRBJ2-1; the D gene TCRdb calls, TRBD2, cannot be checked with no DNA. Per germline, CDR1 MNHEY and CDR2 SVGEGT. The CDR3 is 16 residues long. CDR3: CASSPPGLAREDEQFF.

This chain uses TRBV6-5 with TRBJ2-6. This CDR3 spans 17 amino acids. Germline V gene sequence: CDR1 MNHEY, CDR2 SVGAGI. This CDR3 is CASSYSRTGSGANVLTF.

The J gene is TRBJ2-7, the V gene TRBV6-1. Germline lookup yields CDR1 MNHNS and CDR2 SASEGT. The CDR3 extends over 14 amino acids. The CDR3 here is CASSKTVNSYEQYF.

The gene calls are TRBV12-3 or TRBV12-4 and TRBJ2-7; TCRdb returns TRBD2, unconfirmable since there is no DNA. The CDR3 extends over 18 amino acids. The CDR3 loop is CASSLTGLAARYDYEQYF.

The chain carries TRBV29-1 and TRBJ2-1; absent DNA, TCRdb's TRBD1 call cannot be checked. This CDR3 is 16 amino acids long. Germline lookup yields CDR1 SQVTM and CDR2 ANQGSEA. The CDR3 loop reads CSVVRTGGSVDNEQFF.

The chain couples TRBV4-3 to TRBJ2-3; lacking DNA, the TRBD1 call made by TCRdb goes unchecked. There are 17 residues in the CDR3. CDR1 LGHNA and CDR2 YSLEER come from the germline V gene. The CDR3 loop is CASSPAFGQPSTDTQYF.

The gene calls are TRBV5-1 and TRBJ2-5; TCRdb reports TRBD1, a call that lacks DNA to check it against. Germline values: CDR1 SGHRS, CDR2 YFSETQ. This CDR3 spans 16 amino acids. The CDR3 here is CASSLSRGQGQETQYF.

This rearrangement joins TRBV6-2 or TRBV6-3 to TRBJ2-7. CDR3 length: 13 residues. The germline V gene encodes CDR1 MNHEY and CDR2 SVGEGT. The CDR3 is CASRETLTYEQYF.

The genes are TRBV6-4 and TRBJ2-3; TCRdb lists TRBD2, though no DNA is available to test this call. The CDR3 runs 15 residues. CDR1 and CDR2 from the germline V gene are MRHNA and SNTAGT. CDR3: CASSDSTSGGDTQYF.

This CDR3 is CASSSGGLGHYEQYF. V and J are TRBV7-9 and TRBJ2-7; TCRdb calls TRBD1, which cannot be checked without DNA. The CDR3 is made up of 15 amino acids. Germline assignment: CDR1 SEHNR and CDR2 FQNEAQ (reference sequence).

V and J are TRBV12-3 or TRBV12-4 and TRBJ1-5; lacking DNA, the TRBD1 call made by TCRdb goes unchecked. The CDR3 contains 14 residues. CDR3 loop: CASSIETGSQPQHF.

The chain links TRBV7-2 to TRBJ1-1. CDR1 and CDR2 from the germline V gene are SGHTA and FQGNSA. The CDR3 loop spans 14 amino acids. CDR3 protein: CASSLGRRNTEAFF.

The V and J genes are TRBV18 and TRBJ2-7. The CDR3 is 13 residues long. The V gene's germline CDR1 is KGHSH and CDR2 LQKENI. This CDR3 reads CASSPGSYYEQYF.

The J gene is TRBJ1-1, the V gene TRBV20-1. The CDR3 spans 12 residues. CDR1 and CDR2 from the germline V gene are DFQATT and SNEGSKA (reference sequence). The CDR3 is CSARPRPTEAFF.

The chain has TRBV6-5 and TRBJ1-2; with no DNA, the TCRdb D assignment of TRBD1 cannot be verified. Germline CDR1 MNHEY, CDR2 SVGAGI. CDR3 length equals 15 residues. CDR3: CASSYSGPGNYGYTF.

V is TRBV9 and J is TRBJ2-3; TCRdb calls TRBD2, which cannot be checked without DNA. Looked up from germline, CDR1 is SGDLS and CDR2 is YYNGEE. This CDR3 comprises 16 residues. CDR3 sequence: CASSPFSGAPTDTQYF.

The chain links TRBV15 to TRBJ2-3; TCRdb lists TRBD1, though no DNA is available to test this call. Germline V gene sequence: CDR1 LNHNV, CDR2 YYDKDF (reference sequence). There are 17 residues in the CDR3. CDR3 loop: CATSRAGGGASTDTQYF.

V gene TRBV28 combines with J gene TRBJ2-1; the TRBD1 assignment by TCRdb is unverifiable without DNA. The CDR3 length is 16 residues. Germline V gene lookup returns CDR1 MDHEN and CDR2 SYDVKM. The CDR3 loop is CASRTPDRGRDNEQFF.

The J gene is TRBJ2-3, the V gene TRBV7-2. This CDR3 spans 15 amino acids. CDR1 and CDR2 (germline): SGHTA, FQGNSA. CDR3 sequence: CASSSEPERTDTQYF.

The genes are TRBV9 and TRBJ2-1; the TCRdb D gene call, TRBD2, has no DNA to confirm it. Per germline, CDR1 SGDLS and CDR2 YYNGEE. This CDR3 is built from 12 residues. The CDR3 here is CASSHSAGEQFF.

This chain uses TRBV10-2 with TRBJ2-4; TCRdb lists TRBD1, though no DNA is available to test this call. The CDR3 has 18 residues. Germline assignment: CDR1 WSHSY and CDR2 SAAADI. CDR3 sequence: CASSESRTGAIAKNIQYF.

The chain recombines TRBV6-5 with TRBJ1-4. The CDR3 is made up of 15 amino acids. Germline V gene lookup returns CDR1 MNHEY and CDR2 SVGAGI. CDR3: CASSYSEPTNEKLFF.

The chain joins TRBV5-6 to TRBJ2-3; TCRdb outputs TRBD2, but without DNA this stays unchecked. The CDR3 has 16 residues. Per germline, CDR1 SGHDT and CDR2 YYEEEE. The CDR3 reads CASSLWVGGSSNTQYF.